This TCR beta chain is from a study of T cells in Graves' hyperthyroidism and ophthalmopathy. Points from the study as a whole: Most clonotypes expanded in thyroid above 0.001 were likewise present in blood.

The CDR3 is 13 residues long. Per germline, CDR1 SSHAT and CDR2 FNYEAQ (reference sequence). Amplification yielded TCR beta CDR3 regions, with RNA transcripts as the source. The study used the HTBI primer set for a first-round RT-PCR of the TCR CDR3. TCRdb reprocessed the multiplex PCR reads with MiXCR, giving one entry per CDR3 protein. The data hold hundreds of thousands of distinct CDR3 sequences, with approximately 14% observed a single time. This clonotype came up many times. Its cognate antigen is unknown. A junction boundary mismatches the germline segment, possibly from a read error. Subjects with ophthalmopathy showed a Clinical Activity Score no lower than 3, a NOSPECS grade no lower than 4, and a duration shorter than 3 months. Diagnostic assessment was based on clinical symptoms, serum thyroxine and TRAb, thyroid ultrasound and orbital computed tomography.

The sample consisted of blood. This receptor was identified in a man younger than 35 with Graves' ophthalmopathy. V is TRBV7-7 and J is TRBJ2-5, with TRBD1 identical over 8 bases. As DNA, the CDR3 is TGTGCTAGCAGCCCGGGACAGGTAGAGACCCAGTACTTC. Protein: CASSPGQVETQYF.